This T cell receptor beta chain was sequenced in a study of T cell responses to AZD1222 COVID-19 vaccine. Study-level information: Pooled in the analysis were second doses at about 4 or about 12 weeks. Findings and limits, study-wide: Dominant at 160-218 and 743-854, vaccine-associated CD4 TCRs also spanned spike.

With regard to this clone: The antigen is not known.

The protocol was immunoSEQ multiplex PCR, while the TCRdb copy is restricted to in-frame clones and leaves out a portion. Of about 120,000 clones listed, approximately 90% are singletons. The germline gives CDR1 SGHRS, CDR2 YFSETQ. There are 13 residues in the CDR3. Deletions cut 7 bases from V and 1 base from J, with 11 bases between. The sequencing here drew on peripheral blood, taken on day 0 of AZD1222 vaccination. The chain uses TRBV5-1 and TRBJ1-1; D is unresolved. This clonotype was obtained from an adult in good health. CDR3 sequence (DNA): TGCGCCAGCGCTTCGAGAGAGAACACTGAAGCTTTCTTT. It codes for CASASRENTEAFF.